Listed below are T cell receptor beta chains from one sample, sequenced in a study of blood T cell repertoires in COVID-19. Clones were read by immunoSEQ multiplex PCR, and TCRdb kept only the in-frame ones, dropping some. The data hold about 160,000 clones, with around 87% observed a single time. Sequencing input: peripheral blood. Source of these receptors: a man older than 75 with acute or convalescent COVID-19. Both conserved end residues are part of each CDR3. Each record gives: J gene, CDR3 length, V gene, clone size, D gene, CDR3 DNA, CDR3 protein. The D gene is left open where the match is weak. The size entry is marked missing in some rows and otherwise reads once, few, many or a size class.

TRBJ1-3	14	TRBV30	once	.	TGTGCCTGGATGAGGTCCGGATCTGGAAACACCATATATTTT	CAWMRSGSGNTIYF
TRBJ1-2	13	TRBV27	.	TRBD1	TGTGCCAGCAGTCGGGACAGGGTGGGTGGCTACACCTTC	CASSRDRVGGYTF
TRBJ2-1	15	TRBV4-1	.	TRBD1	TGCGCCAGCAGCAGAGGGACAGGGGTTTTCAATGAGCAGTTCTTC	CASSRGTGVFNEQFF
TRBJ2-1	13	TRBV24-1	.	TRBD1	TGTGCCACCCGAGGACAGGGCTACAATGAGCAGTTCTTC	CATRGQGYNEQFF
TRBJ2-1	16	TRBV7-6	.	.	TGTGCCAGCAGCTTAGCTTTCAATAGCTCCTACAATGAGCAGTTCTTC	CASSLAFNSSYNEQFF
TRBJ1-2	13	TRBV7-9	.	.	TGTGCCAGCAGCTTAGCCCAAGATGGCGGCTACACCTTC	CASSLAQDGGYTF
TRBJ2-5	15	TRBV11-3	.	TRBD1	TGTGCCAGCAGCGCCGGGACAGGGGTACAAGAGACCCAGTACTTC	CASSAGTGVQETQYF
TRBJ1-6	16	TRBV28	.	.	TGTGCCAGCAGCCCCAATTACTCAGGGTTAAGTTCACCCCTCCACTTT	CASSPNYSGLSSPLHF
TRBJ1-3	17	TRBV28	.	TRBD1	TGTGCCAGCAGTTCTTACAGGGGATCCTTCTCTGGAAACACCATATATTTT	CASSSYRGSFSGNTIYF
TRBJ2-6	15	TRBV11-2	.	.	TGTGCCAGCAAATTCGGCGGGTCTGGGGCCAACGTCCTGACTTTC	CASKFGGSGANVLTF
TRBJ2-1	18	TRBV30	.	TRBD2	TGTGCCTGGAGTGTACGACTAGCGGGGATGAGCTCCTACAATGAGCAGTTCTTC	CAWSVRLAGMSSYNEQFF
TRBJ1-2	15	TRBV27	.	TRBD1	TGTGCCAGCAGTTCCCCGGGACAGGGGCACTATGGCTACACCTTC	CASSSPGQGHYGYTF
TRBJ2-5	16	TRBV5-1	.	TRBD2	TGCGCCAGCAGCTTTGGAGCGGGGGGGCCTATCGAGACCCAGTACTTC	CASSFGAGGPIETQYF
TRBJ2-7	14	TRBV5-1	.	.	TGCGCCGGCAGCTTGGAGACTGGCACCTACGAGCAGTACTTC	CAGSLETGTYEQYF
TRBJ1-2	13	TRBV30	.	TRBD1	TGTGCCTGGGACAGGGGGCTTAACTATGGCTACACCTTC	CAWDRGLNYGYTF
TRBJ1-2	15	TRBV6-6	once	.	TGTGCCAGCAGTTACGGAATACACAGGGATCATGGCTACACCTTC	CASSYGIHRDHGYTF
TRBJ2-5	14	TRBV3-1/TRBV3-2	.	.	TGTGCCAGCAGCCAAGTGGTCCTACAAGAGACCCAGTACTTC	CASSQVVLQETQYF
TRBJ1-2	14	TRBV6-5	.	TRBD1	TGTGCCAGCAGAAGGACAGGGGCGGACTATGGCTACACCTTC	CASRRTGADYGYTF
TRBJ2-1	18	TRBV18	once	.	TGTGCCAGCTCACCACCGCAGAGTGGGGGGTGGGGGAACAATGAGCAGTTCTTC	CASSPPQSGGWGNNEQFF
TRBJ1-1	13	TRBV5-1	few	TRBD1	TGCGCCAGCAGCCCACAGGGGAGTTCTGAAGCTTTCTTT	CASSPQGSSEAFF
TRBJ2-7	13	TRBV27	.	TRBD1	TGTGCCAGCAGGGTGACAGGGTGGAACGAGCAGTACTTC	CASRVTGWNEQYF
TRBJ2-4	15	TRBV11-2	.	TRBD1	TGTGCCAGCAGCGCCTACAGGGGGGACAAAAACATTCAGTACTTC	CASSAYRGDKNIQYF
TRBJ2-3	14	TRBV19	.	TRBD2	TGTGCCAGTAGACTAGCGGGAAGGACAGATACGCAGTATTTT	CASRLAGRTDTQYF
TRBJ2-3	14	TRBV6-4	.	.	TGTGCCAGCAGTGACTGGCCAAACACAGATACGCAGTATTTT	CASSDWPNTDTQYF
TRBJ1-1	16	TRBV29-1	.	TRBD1	TGCAGCGTTGGAAACCGGGACAGGGGATTGAACACTGAAGCTTTCTTT	CSVGNRDRGLNTEAFF
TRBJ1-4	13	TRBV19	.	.	TGTGCCAGTAGAGGCAGGGGTGGTGAAAAACTGTTTTTT	CASRGRGGEKLFF
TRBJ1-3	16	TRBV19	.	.	TGTGCCAGTAGTTGGGAGGGGATCAGCTCTGGAAACACCATATATTTT	CASSWEGISSGNTIYF
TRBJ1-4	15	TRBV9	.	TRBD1	TGTGCCAGCAGTCCGTCGGGGACAGTGTATGAAAAACTGTTTTTT	CASSPSGTVYEKLFF
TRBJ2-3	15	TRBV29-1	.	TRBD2	TGCAGCGTTGAGCGTGTAGCGGGAGGCACAGATACGCAGTATTTT	CSVERVAGGTDTQYF
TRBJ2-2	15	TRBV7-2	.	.	TGTGCCAGCAGCTCCTGGACAGCGAACACCGGGGAGCTGTTTTTT	CASSSWTANTGELFF